Below, one TCR beta chain is given with its context. This clone came up a few times. Its antigen is still unknown. No much larger clone is present one base from it, and per-base qualities are unavailable. Library preparation was by the immunoSEQ multiplex PCR assay. For the multiplex PCR, a mixture combining 60 forward primers for TCR Vbeta segments and 13 reverse primers for TCR Jbeta segments was used. A multiplex PCR assay on genomic DNA amplified the CDR3 region of rearranged TCR beta genes. Amplified TCR beta libraries were sequenced as 87-base-pair reads on the Illumina HiSeq System. Regarding the original processing steps: A later analysis tallied approximately 87 million unique TCR beta chains across the 600 to 700 repertoires, and approximately 12 million of those chains were shared by two or more donors. Raw reads were error-corrected and collapsed into unique sequences with a nearest-neighbor algorithm that merged closely related sequences to remove PCR and sequencing errors. V, D and J gene segments were assigned by aligning CDR3 sequences to IMGT reference sequences. For a sequence to be retained, a match of at least six nucleotides was required to both a V gene segment and a J gene segment. Rearrangements were called productive when the CDR3 lacked stop codons and stayed in frame with V and J; all others were non-productive. CDR3 was defined by IMGT convention, running from the second conserved V-encoded cysteine to the conserved J-encoded phenylalanine. The earlier analysis of a few hundred of the donors excluded any sequence lacking an unambiguous match to a single V gene segment. An earlier analysis of a few hundred of the donors called V segments functional above 56.7% productive rearrangements and segregating when the between-donor standard deviation exceeded 5%. A statistical classification framework was built to diagnose cytomegalovirus status from the catalog of TCR beta chain sequences. A later analysis assigned V and J genes by comparing TCR nucleotide sequences with IMGT/GENE-DB human TR gene sequences. In a later analysis, CDR3 sequences and most-parsimonious VDJ recombination scenarios were assigned using the TCRdist pipeline. A later analysis defined each TCR beta chain by its CDR3 amino acid sequence plus V-gene family, and excluded reads lacking a unique V-gene family. A later analysis removed over 500 highly shared, low-generation-probability nucleotide sequences to deal with suspected cross-contamination and a sequencing artifact. A later analysis calculated a clonal expansion index for each public chain from normalized within-repertoire ranks of inferred template counts. In a later analysis, generation probabilities were computed using a VDJ recombination model fitted to out-of-frame rearrangements, and the results were checked against IGoR. In a later analysis, TCR-TCR, TCR-HLA and TCR-CMV co-occurrence was scored with hypergeometric tests, and a repertoire-size bias correction was applied to TCR pairs. A later analysis estimated false discovery rates by permuting HLA or CMV assignments 20 times. In a later analysis, co-occurring TCRs were grouped using DBSCAN, with TCRdist sequence similarity added in when clustering inside HLA-allele-positive subsets. For co-occurrence clustering, repertoires with fewer than 30,000 or more than 120,000 public chains were excluded, along with five or six repertoires with anomalous nucleotide sharing. The table was pulled from immuneACCESS by TCRdb, which kept in-frame rearrangements only. Such tables lose some clones; where checked, under half of the loss comes from unresolved V genes, and the rest has no known cause. From that table come the V and J calls and clone size; the DNA was used to work out D and trimming. Present in this sample are about 120,000 clones, roughly 65% of which were seen just once. The ten largest make up 10% of the sample.

The cohort was made up of approximately 700 healthy bone marrow donors. At the time of sampling, every cohort member was nominally healthy, though immune exposures that went unrecorded were likely present. The donor tested CMV seropositive, placing the donor among the roughly 300 seropositive members of the cohort. A peripheral blood sample was provided by each donor, and peripheral blood mononuclear cells were used for TCR beta sequencing. Genomic DNA was extracted from the blood cell samples with the Qiagen DNeasy Blood Extraction Kit. As encoded in the germline V gene, CDR1 is LGHNA while CDR2 is YSLEER. Reading from cysteine to phenylalanine, the CDR3 counts 16 amino acids. Only CDR3 DNA remains: 48 bases, in frame from the first base. Here V drops 0 bases and J drops 8 bases, and the junction holds 4 bases not matched to any gene. This entry belongs to a study of cytomegalovirus exposure and HLA in healthy donors (dated by TCRdb to about 2017). At the level of the whole study: According to an earlier analysis of 587 of the donors, some 180 million T cells yielded 117 million unique TCR beta sequences and about 300 Gb of sequence data. Typing coverage varied by locus: 629-630 donors for A, B, C, DRB1 and DQB1; some 520 for DQA1; about 590 for DPA1; fewer than 480 for DPB1. To decide whether each TCR beta V gene segment behaved as functional or pseudogenic, an earlier analysis of some 600 of the donors relied on high-throughput TCR beta sequencing. Among 350 to 400 genotyped donors of the cohort, an average of about 240,000 unique TCR beta nucleotide sequences were sequenced per donor, roughly 18% of them non-productive. In a later genetic analysis, genome-wide SNP genotypes for about 65% of the roughly 700 donors were used, and that subset was treated as a discovery cohort. Several DR-DQ haplotypes were handled as single units for association and clustering because linkage in the cohort was strong. The aim of the study was to test whether cataloging public T cell receptors could identify signatures of past pathogen exposure. Among the roughly 400 genotyped donors, around 81% belonged to the genetic ancestry cluster associated with self-reported Caucasian donors. The study used immunosequencing to profile the T cell repertoires of approximately 690 subjects and linked those repertoires to cytomegalovirus serostatus. Donor age, sex, ethnicity and CMV serostatus were compiled alongside the repertoire data. To predict cytomegalovirus infection status, the study combined high-throughput TCR immunosequencing, statistical association of individual TCRs with disease status, and machine learning. All discovery cohort repertoires had been generated on a single sequencing platform. To study patterns of TCR occurrence, a later analysis re-analyzed previously published TCR beta repertoires from 550 to 800 donors and added high-resolution HLA genotyping. In addition to the first cohort of 650 to 750 subjects, a separate validation cohort of 120 different subjects was used. Rather than drawing on any new phenotypic data, the later analysis identified candidate immune exposures from TCR beta sequences and the way those sequences occurred across donors. HLA typing included class I and class II loci at four-digit resolution. An early release that covered approximately 600 HLA-typed donors contained around 300 gigabases of sequencing data and 85 million to 100 million unique TCR sequences. Points the paper makes about the study in general: In a later analysis, most CMV-associated TCR beta chains were found to appear HLA-restricted, with HLA associations seemingly driven largely by CMV exposure. In a later genetic analysis, fewer N-insertions in productive TCRs were reported among donors in an Asian-associated ancestry cluster than the roughly 710-donor mean. Because counts were too low, roughly 18 rarely observed V segments, including chromosome 9 orphons, were left out of the earlier analysis of a few hundred of the donors. Most TCR sequences were seen in very few donors, while some public TCRs were found in many individuals. A group of highly shared sequence variants was considered likely to be a technical artifact of the sequencing pipeline. The only immune exposure information available for the cohort was CMV serostatus. In the study, about 150 TCR beta chains were listed as associated with cytomegalovirus. In both the original and validation cohorts, the classifier was reported to diagnose cytomegalovirus status with high specificity and sensitivity. In a later analysis, HLA-associated TCR beta chains were found to be more clonally expanded and to have lower generation probabilities than equally common non-associated chains. V-gene and J-gene trimming of TCR beta chains was associated with a missense DCLRE1C variant in a later genetic analysis, and the association was replicated in an independent cohort. A few of the identified cytomegalovirus-associated TCR beta chains were confirmed in vitro to be specific for cytomegalovirus antigens. In an earlier analysis of 587 of the donors, most TCR beta V segments appeared in productive rearrangements about 87% or about 30% of the time, broadly matching IMGT annotations. It was suggested by the authors that the approach could potentially be generalized to other disease states and immunological phenotypes. Assigning TCR associations to individual alleles was difficult when HLA alleles, especially DR and DQ, strongly co-occurred. A later analysis associated 15,000 or so TCR beta sequences with specific HLA alleles at a false discovery rate of 0.05. Some IMGT-functional V segments, including TRBV6-2 and TRBV6-3, could not be told apart with the 87-base-pair reads, so those segments were excluded. A further reported finding was that TCR beta sequences accurately predicted the HLA-A and HLA-B alleles for most subjects in the first cohort. A later analysis reported that several top co-occurrence clusters appeared linked to parvovirus B19, influenza, CMV and Epstein-Barr virus. This cohort had only TCR beta chains sequenced, and the lack of alpha or paired-chain data limited which features could be detected. According to a later analysis, TCR association rates differed among HLA loci, with DRB1 alleles showing the most associated TCRs and HLA-C alleles showing the fewest. Linkage disequilibrium might explain the correlated functional status among segregating V segments, but an unknown experimental factor could not be excluded. Roughly uniform sequencing depth across donors was assumed in presence/absence analyses, although this assumption may not hold. Because some donors lacked HLA typing at each locus, the association tests relied only on the typed subset.

The sequence links TRBV4-3 to TRBJ2-1, and TRBD2 matches 13 of the central bases. Sequencing was done on a sample of PBMCs. The origin of this receptor is a man aged 35 to 55 in good health and CMV-seropositive. The DNA sequence follows: TGCGCCAGCAGCCAAGATTTAGGACTAGCGGGAGATGAGCAGTTCTTC. The resulting protein is CASSQDLGLAGDEQFF.